This TCR beta chain was sequenced during a study of technical replicates of blood from a handful of donors. Looked up from germline, CDR1 is SGHVS and CDR2 is FQNEAQ. This CDR3 is built from 17 residues. V was shortened by 5 bases and J by 2 bases, with 21 bases between the two germline ends. Clones were read by immunoSEQ multiplex PCR, and TCRdb kept only the in-frame ones, dropping some. The table shows around 70,000 clones, with 93% occurring only once. The receptor comes from a human donor in good health. What was sequenced was T cells isolated from PBMCs. The gene calls are TRBV7-8 and TRBJ1-1; D perhaps matches TRBD1 (6 bases). The CDR3 bases are TGTGCCAGCAGCGCAGGGGATGGCAGGAATAAAAACACTGAAGCTTTCTTT. This sequence encodes CASSAGDGRNKNTEAFF.